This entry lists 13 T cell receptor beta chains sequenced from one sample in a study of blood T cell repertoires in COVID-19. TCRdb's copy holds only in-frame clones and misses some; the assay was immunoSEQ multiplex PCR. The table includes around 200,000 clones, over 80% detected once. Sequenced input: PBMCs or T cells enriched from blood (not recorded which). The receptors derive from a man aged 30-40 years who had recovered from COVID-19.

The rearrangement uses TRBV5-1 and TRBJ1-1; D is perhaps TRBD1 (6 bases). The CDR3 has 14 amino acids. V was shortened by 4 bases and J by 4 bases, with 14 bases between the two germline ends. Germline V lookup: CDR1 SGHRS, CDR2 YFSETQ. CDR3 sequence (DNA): TGCGCCAGCAGCCTAACGGACAGTTTCACTGAAGCTTTCTTT. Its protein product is CASSLTDSFTEAFF.

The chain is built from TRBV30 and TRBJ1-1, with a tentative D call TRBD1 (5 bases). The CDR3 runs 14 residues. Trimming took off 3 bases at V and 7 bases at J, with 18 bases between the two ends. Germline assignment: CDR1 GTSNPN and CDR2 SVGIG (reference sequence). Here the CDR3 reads CAWSDYGGLVEAFF. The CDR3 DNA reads TGTGCCTGGAGCGATTACGGGGGTTTGGTTGAAGCTTTCTTT.

The CDR3 coding sequence is TGTGCCAGCAGCTTAGGGGCAGGGAACGACTATGGCTACACCTTC. Encoded protein: CASSLGAGNDYGYTF. The chain carries TRBV7-2 and TRBJ1-2, with D perhaps TRBD1 (5 bases). The germline V gene encodes CDR1 SGHTA and CDR2 FQGNSA. The CDR3 has 15 amino acids. Trimming removed 1 base at V and 3 bases at J, with 12 bases between.

CDR3 residues: CETDEQYF. The CDR3, as DNA: TGTGAGACTGACGAGCAGTACTTC. The gene calls are TRBV11-3 and TRBJ2-7; D is unresolved. CDR1 is SGHNT and CDR2 is YENEEA in the germline V gene. The CDR3 has 8 amino acids. Together with reference TRBV11-3 and TRBJ2-7, the CDR3 gives the full variable domain: EAGVVQSPRYKIIEKKQPVAFWCNPISGHNTLYWYLQNLGQGPELLIRYENEEAVDDSQLPKDRFSAERLKGVDSTLKIQPAELGDSAVYLCETDEQYFGPGTRLTVT.

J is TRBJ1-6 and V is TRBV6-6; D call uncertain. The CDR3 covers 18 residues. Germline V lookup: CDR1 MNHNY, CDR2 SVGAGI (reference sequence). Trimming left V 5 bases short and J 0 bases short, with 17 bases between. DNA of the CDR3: TGTGCCAGCAGTCACAAAGCAGGCAATCCCTCCTATAATTCACCCCTCCACTTT. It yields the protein CASSHKAGNPSYNSPLHF.

CDR3 amino acids: CARSLGGTSGENEQFF. In DNA form, the CDR3 reads TGTGCCAGAAGCTTGGGAGGGACTAGCGGGGAAAATGAGCAGTTCTTC. This sequence joins TRBV5-3 and TRBJ2-1, with 13 nucleotides matching TRBD2. TRBV5-3 is classed as an ORF, of uncertain function. This CDR3 is 16 amino acids long. The trim removed 0 bases at V and 7 bases at J, leaving 4 bases unmatched.

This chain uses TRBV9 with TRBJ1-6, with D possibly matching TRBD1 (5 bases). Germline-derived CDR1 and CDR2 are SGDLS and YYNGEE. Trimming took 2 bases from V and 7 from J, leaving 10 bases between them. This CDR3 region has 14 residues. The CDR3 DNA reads TGTGCCAGCAGCGTCAGGACATCGAATTCACCCCTCCACTTT. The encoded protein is CASSVRTSNSPLHF.

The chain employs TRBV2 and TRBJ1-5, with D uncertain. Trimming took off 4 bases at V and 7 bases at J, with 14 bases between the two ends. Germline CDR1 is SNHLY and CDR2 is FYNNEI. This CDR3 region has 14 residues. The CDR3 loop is CASSGQVVNQPQHF. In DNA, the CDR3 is TGTGCCAGCAGTGGGCAGGTTGTCAACCAGCCCCAGCATTTT. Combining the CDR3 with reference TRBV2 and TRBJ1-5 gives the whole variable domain EPEVTQTPSHQVTQMGQEVILRCVPISNHLYFYWYRQILGQKVEFLVSFYNNEISEKSEIFDDQFSVERPDGSNFTLKIRSTKLEDSAMYFCASSGQVVNQPQHFGDGTRLSIL.

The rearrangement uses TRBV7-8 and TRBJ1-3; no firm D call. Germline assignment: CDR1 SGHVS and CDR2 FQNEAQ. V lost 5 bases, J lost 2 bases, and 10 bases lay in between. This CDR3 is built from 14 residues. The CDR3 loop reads CASSLPVAGNTIYF. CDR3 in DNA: TGTGCCAGCAGCCTTCCGGTTGCTGGAAACACCATATATTTT.

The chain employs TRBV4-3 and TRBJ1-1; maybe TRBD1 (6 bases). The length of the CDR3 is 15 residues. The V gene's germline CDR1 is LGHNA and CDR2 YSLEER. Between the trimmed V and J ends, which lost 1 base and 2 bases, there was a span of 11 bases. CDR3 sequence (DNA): TGCGCCAGCAGCCAAGCGCACAGGGTAAACACTGAAGCTTTCTTT. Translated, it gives CASSQAHRVNTEAFF.

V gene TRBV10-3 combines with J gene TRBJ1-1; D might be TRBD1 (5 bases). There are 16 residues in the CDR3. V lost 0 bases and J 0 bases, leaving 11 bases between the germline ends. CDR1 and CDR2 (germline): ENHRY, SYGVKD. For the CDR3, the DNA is TGTGCCATCAGTGAGTCTCTAGGGGATCTGAACACTGAAGCTTTCTTT. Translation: CAISESLGDLNTEAFF.

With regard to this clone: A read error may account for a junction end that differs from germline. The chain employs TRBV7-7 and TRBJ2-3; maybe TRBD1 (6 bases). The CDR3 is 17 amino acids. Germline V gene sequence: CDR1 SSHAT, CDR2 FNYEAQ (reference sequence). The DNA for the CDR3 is TGTGCTAGCAGCTTCGCATCCCTCAGGGGTCGCACAGATACGCAGTATTTT. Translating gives CASSFASLRGRTDTQYF.

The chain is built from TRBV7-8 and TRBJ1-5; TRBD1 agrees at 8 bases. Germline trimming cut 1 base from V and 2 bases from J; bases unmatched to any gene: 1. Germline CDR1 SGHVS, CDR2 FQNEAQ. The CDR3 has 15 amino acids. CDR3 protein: CASSLGTGRNQPQHF. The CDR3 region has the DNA TGTGCCAGCAGCTTAGGGACAGGGCGCAATCAGCCCCAGCATTTT.